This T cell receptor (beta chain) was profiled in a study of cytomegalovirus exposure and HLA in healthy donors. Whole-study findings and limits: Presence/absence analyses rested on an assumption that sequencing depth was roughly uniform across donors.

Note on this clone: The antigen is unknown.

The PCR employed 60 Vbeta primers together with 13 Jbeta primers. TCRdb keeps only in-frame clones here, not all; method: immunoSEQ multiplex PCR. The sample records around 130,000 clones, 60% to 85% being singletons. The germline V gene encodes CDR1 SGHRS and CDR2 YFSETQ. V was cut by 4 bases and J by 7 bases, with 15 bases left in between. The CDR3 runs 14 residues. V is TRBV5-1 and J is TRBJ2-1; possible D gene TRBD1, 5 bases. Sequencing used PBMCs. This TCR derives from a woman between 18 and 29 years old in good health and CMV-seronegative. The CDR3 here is CASSLTASGNEQFF. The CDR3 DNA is TGCGCCAGCAGCCTGACAGCATCCGGGAATGAGCAGTTCTTC.